The present T cell receptor beta chain was sequenced within a study of long-term antiretroviral therapy in people with HIV. The CDR3 has 13 residues. Germline CDR1 reads SGHRS; CDR2 reads YFSETQ. The V and J ends lost 4 bases and 8 bases respectively, with 12 bases between them. Per individual, the PBMC samples numbered at least one pre-ART and at least two post-ART. Comment on this clone: Antigen unknown.

Study-wide points: Even long-term ART left TRB diversity below transplant donor controls, despite gains. Among HIV repertoires, CDR3 length ranges were narrower than those of controls.

They ran version v3.0 of the immunoSEQ assay at survey level. Here immunoSEQ multiplex PCR was the method, and the copy in TCRdb shows in-frame clones only, minus some. The repertoire holds tens of thousands of clones, with 95% as singletons. V gene TRBV5-1 combines with J gene TRBJ1-4, with D perhaps matching TRBD1 (5 bases). Sample: unsorted PBMCs, taken 5.3 years after starting antiretroviral therapy. This clonotype originated in a man aged 30 to 39 with HIV. Here the CDR3 DNA reads TGCGCCAGCAGCCAGGAGACAGCGGAAAAACTGTTTTTT. Translating gives CASSQETAEKLFF. Together with reference TRBV5-1 and TRBJ1-4, the CDR3 gives the full variable domain: KAGVTQTPRYLIKTRGQQVTLSCSPISGHRSVSWYQQTPGQGLQFLFEYFSETQRNKGNFPGRFSGRQFSNSRSEMNVSTLELGDSALYLCASSQETAEKLFFGSGTQLSVL.